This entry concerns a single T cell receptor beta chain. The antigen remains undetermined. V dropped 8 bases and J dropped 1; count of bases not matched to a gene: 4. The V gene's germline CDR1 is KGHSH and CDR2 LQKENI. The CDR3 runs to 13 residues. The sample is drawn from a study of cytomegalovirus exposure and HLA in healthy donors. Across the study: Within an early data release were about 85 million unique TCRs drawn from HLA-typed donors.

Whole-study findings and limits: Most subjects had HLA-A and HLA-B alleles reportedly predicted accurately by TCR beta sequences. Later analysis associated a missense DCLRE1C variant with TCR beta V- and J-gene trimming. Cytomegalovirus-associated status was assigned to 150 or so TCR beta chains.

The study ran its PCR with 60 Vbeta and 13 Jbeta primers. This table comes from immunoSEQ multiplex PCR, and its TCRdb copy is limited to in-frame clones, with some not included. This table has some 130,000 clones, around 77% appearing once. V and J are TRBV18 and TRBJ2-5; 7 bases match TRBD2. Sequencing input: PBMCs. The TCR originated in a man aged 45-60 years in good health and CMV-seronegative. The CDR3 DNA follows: TGTGCCAGCGCCTCGGGGGGCCAAGAGACCCAGTACTTC. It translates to CASASGGQETQYF.